The clone carrying this T cell receptor (beta chain) is a singleton in its sample. The sample is drawn from a study of T cell responses to AZD1222 COVID-19 vaccine. The repertoire was sequenced with immunoSEQ multiplex PCR; TCRdb's copy has only in-frame clones and lacks some. This sample yields approximately 150,000 clones, of which 80% to 95% are seen a single time; about 3.3% belongs to the top ten. CDR3 length: 16 amino acids. Germline loops: CDR1 GTSNPN, CDR2 SVGIG (reference sequence). The V and J ends lost 0 bases and 7 bases, in that order; junction bases with no gene match: 11. The sequenced sample was peripheral blood, obtained 28 days after the second AZD1222 dose. The receptor was isolated from an adult who received the AZD1222 COVID-19 vaccine. The chain carries TRBV30 and TRBJ1-4; 7 nucleotides agree with TRBD1. The CDR3 sequence is CAWSVIGRGRSEKLFF. CDR3 bases: TGTGCCTGGAGTGTAATAGGGAGGGGGCGAAGTGAAAAACTGTTTTTT.